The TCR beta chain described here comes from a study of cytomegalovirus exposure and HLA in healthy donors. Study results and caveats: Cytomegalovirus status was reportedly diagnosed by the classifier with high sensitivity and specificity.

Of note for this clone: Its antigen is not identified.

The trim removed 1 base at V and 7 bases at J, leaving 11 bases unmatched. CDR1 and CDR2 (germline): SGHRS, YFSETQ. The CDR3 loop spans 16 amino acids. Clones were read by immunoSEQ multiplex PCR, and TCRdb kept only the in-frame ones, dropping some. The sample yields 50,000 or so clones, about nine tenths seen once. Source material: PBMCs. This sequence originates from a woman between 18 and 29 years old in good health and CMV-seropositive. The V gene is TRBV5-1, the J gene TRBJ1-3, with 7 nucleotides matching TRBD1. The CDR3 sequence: CASSLRDSYLGNTIYF. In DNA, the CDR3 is TGCGCCAGCAGCTTGCGGGACAGCTATCTTGGGAACACCATATATTTT.